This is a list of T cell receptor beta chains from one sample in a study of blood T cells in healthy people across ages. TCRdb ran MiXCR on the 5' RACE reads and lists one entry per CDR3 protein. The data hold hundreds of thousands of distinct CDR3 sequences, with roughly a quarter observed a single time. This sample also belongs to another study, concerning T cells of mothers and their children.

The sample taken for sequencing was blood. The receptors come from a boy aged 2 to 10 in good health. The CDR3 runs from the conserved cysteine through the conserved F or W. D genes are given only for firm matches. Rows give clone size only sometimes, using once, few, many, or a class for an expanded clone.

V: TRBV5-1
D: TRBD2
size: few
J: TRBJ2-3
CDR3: CASTLTLAGGTDTQYF
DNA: TGCGCCAGCACCTTAACGTTAGCGGGGGGAACAGATACGCAGTATTTT

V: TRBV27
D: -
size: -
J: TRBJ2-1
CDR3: CASRPVTYNEQFF
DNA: TGTGCCAGCAGACCGGTTACCTACAATGAGCAGTTCTTC

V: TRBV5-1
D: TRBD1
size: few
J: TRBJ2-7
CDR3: CASSWDRDYEQYF
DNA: TGCGCCAGCAGCTGGGACAGGGACTACGAGCAGTACTTC

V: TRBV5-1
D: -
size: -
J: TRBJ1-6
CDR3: CASSFGTERNSPLHF
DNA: TGCGCCAGCAGCTTTGGGACGGAGAGAAATTCACCCCTCCACTTT

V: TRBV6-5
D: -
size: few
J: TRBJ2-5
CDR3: CASSYSWTPQETQYF
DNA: TGTGCCAGCAGTTACTCGTGGACACCTCAAGAGACCCAGTACTTC

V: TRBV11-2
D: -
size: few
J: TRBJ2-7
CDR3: CASSPRPQSGNSSYEQYF
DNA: TGTGCCAGCAGCCCGCGCCCCCAGAGTGGGAACAGCTCCTACGAGCAGTACTTC

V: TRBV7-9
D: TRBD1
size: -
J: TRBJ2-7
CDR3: CASSRRGQGIKTYEQYF
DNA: TGTGCCAGCAGCCGTAGGGGACAGGGGATAAAAACCTACGAGCAGTACTTC

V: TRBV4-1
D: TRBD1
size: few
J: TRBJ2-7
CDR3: CASSQAGTGQGEQYF
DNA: TGCGCCAGCAGCCAGGCCGGGACAGGGCAAGGGGAGCAGTACTTC

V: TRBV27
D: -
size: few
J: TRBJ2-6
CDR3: CASSLSWANVLTF
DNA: TGTGCCAGCAGTTTGTCATGGGCCAACGTCCTGACTTTC

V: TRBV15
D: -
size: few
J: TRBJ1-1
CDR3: CATSSFKKAGTEAFF
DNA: TGTGCCACCAGCAGTTTTAAAAAGGCAGGCACTGAAGCTTTCTTT

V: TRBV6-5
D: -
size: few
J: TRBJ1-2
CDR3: CASTDGDGYTF
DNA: TGTGCCAGCACGGACGGCGATGGCTACACCTTC

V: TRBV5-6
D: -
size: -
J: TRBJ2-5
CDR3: CASSRGQSAWTQYF
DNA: TGTGCCAGCAGTCGGGGGCAGTCTGCATGGACCCAGTACTTC

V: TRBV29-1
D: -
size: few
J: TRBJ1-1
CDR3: CSVEGPRNTEAFF
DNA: TGCAGCGTTGAGGGCCCCAGGAACACTGAAGCTTTCTTT

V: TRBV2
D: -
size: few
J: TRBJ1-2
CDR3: CASSEVGSLLYGYTF
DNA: TGTGCCAGCAGTGAAGTAGGCTCGTTGCTTTATGGCTACACCTTC

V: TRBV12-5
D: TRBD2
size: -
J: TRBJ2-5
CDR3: CASGFGARTSEETQYF
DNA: TGTGCTAGTGGTTTTGGCGCCCGGACTAGCGAAGAGACCCAGTACTTC

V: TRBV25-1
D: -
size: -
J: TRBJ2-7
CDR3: CASSLGRWQYF
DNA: TGTGCCAGCAGCCTAGGTCGTTGGCAGTACTTC

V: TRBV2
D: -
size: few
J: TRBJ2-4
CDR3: CASSERWGKENIQYF
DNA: TGTGCCAGCAGTGAACGGTGGGGGAAGGAAAACATTCAGTACTTC

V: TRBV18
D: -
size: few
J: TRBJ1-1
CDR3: CASSPGNAEAFF
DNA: TGTGCCAGCTCACCGGGGAACGCTGAAGCTTTCTTT

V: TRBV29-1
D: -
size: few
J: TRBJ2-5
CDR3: CSVEGLGETQYF
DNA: TGCAGCGTTGAGGGGCTGGGGGAGACCCAGTACTTC

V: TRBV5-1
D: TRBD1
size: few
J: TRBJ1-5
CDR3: CASSLAGTDNQPQHF
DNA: TGCGCCAGCAGCTTGGCCGGGACAGACAATCAGCCCCAGCATTTT

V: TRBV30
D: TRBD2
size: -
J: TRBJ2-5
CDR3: CAWSIRLAGSQETQYF
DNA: TGTGCCTGGAGTATCAGACTAGCGGGGTCACAAGAGACCCAGTACTTC

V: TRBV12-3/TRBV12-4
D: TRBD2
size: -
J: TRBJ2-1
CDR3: CASSVVAGGNEQFF
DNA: TGTGCCAGCAGCGTCGTGGCGGGGGGCAATGAGCAGTTCTTC

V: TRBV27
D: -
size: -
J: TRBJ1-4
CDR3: CASRPWGATNEKLFF
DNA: TGTGCCAGCAGGCCTTGGGGGGCAACTAATGAAAAACTGTTTTTT

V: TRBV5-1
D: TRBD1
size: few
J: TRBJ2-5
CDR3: CASSPMDRQETQYF
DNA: TGCGCCAGCAGCCCGATGGACAGGCAAGAGACCCAGTACTTC

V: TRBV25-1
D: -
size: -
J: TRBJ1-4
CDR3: CASSITGYEKLFF
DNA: TGTGCCAGCAGTATAACAGGGTATGAAAAACTGTTTTTT